This T cell receptor (beta chain) was found in a study of radiotherapy plus CTLA-4 blockade in lung cancer. General study findings and limits: Subsequent to radiotherapy plus ipilimumab, tumor-derived TCR clones underwent expansion in blood.

Germline V gene data show CDR1 as DFQATT and CDR2 as SNEGSKA (reference sequence). This CDR3 region has 11 residues. The V and J ends lost 7 bases and 4 bases respectively, with 8 bases between them. Clones were sequenced by immunoSEQ multiplex PCR, and TCRdb holds only the in-frame ones, with some missing. The profile shows tens of thousands of clones, 65% to 80% of them singletons. For this clone: The antigen is unknown.

Sequenced material: peripheral blood, taken from a patient treated with radiotherapy plus ipilimumab. The V call is TRBV20-1, the J call TRBJ2-1, with no clear D. This sequence originates from a human donor with non-small cell lung cancer whose response to radiotherapy plus ipilimumab could not be evaluated. The CDR3 loop reads CSVSKYNEQFF. In DNA, the CDR3 is TGCAGTGTCAGTAAATACAATGAGCAGTTCTTC.